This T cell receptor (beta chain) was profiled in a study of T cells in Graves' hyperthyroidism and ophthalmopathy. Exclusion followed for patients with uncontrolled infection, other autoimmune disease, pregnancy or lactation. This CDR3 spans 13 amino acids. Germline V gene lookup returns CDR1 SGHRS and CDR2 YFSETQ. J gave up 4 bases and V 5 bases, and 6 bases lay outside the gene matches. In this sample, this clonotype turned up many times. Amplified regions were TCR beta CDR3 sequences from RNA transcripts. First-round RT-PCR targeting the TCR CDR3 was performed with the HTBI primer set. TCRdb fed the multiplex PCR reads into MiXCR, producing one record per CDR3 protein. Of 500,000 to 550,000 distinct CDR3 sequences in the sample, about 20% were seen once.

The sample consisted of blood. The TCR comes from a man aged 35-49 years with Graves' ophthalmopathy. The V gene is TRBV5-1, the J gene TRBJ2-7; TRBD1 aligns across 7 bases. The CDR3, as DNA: TGCGCCAGCAGGTACAGGGGTTCATACGAGCAGTACTTC. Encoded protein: CASRYRGSYEQYF.